The 16 T cell receptor beta chains listed next were all sequenced from one sample in a study of CD8 T cells in ankylosing spondylitis. General study points: A TCR beta motif made of several highly homologous variants seemed typical of ankylosing spondylitis blood.

No antigen has been identified for these receptors. TCRdb itself ran the 5' RACE reads through MiXCR, one entry per CDR3 protein. The sample includes under 950,000 distinct CDR3 sequences, roughly 19% of them seen just once. The sequenced sample was blood, either unsorted or a sorted T cell fraction (not recorded which). Receptor source: a male donor with ankylosing spondylitis.

The chain is built from TRBV29-1 and TRBJ2-5, with D perhaps matching TRBD1 (6 bases). The CDR3 consists of 14 residues. Germline V gives CDR1 SQVTM, CDR2 ANQGSEA. V shed 3 bases and J shed 2 bases, with 13 bases lying between them. CDR3 bases: TGCAGCGTTGATCTCCGACAGGAACAAGAGACCCAGTACTTC. Its protein product is CSVDLRQEQETQYF.

The chain links TRBV10-3 to TRBJ2-5; TRBD1 agrees at 10 bases. The CDR3 has 15 amino acids. Germline V gene lookup returns CDR1 ENHRY and CDR2 SYGVKD. V lost 4 bases, J lost 4 bases, and 6 bases stayed unmatched. The CDR3 sequence: CAISGPGQGSETQYF. Here the CDR3 DNA reads TGTGCCATCAGTGGGCCGGGACAGGGGTCAGAGACCCAGTACTTC.

The V and J genes are TRBV19 and TRBJ2-1; D remains unclear. Trimming took 4 bases from V and 4 from J, leaving 11 bases between them. The germline CDR1 and CDR2 sequences are LNHDA and SQIVND (reference sequence). CDR3 length: 14 residues. CDR3 protein: CASSRQSEYNEQFF. The CDR3 DNA reads TGTGCCAGTAGTAGGCAGAGTGAATACAATGAGCAGTTCTTC.

This clonotype showed up just a few times. The chain joins TRBV2 to TRBJ2-3, with TRBD2 identical over 13 bases. The CDR3 runs 16 residues. Germline V lookup: CDR1 SNHLY, CDR2 FYNNEI. The J segment lost 4 bases and the V segment lost 3 bases, leaving 4 bases of the junction unmatched. The DNA of the CDR3 is TGTGCCAGCAGTGATGGACTAGCGGGAGACGCAGATACGCAGTATTTT. Protein sequence: CASSDGLAGDADTQYF.

The rearrangement joins TRBV6-5 to TRBJ1-2, with D unclear. The CDR3 length is 18 residues. The germline V and J ends were trimmed by 0 bases and 5 bases, with 22 bases remaining between them. Germline assignment: CDR1 MNHEY and CDR2 SVGAGI. CDR3 in DNA: TGTGCCAGCAGTTACTCGACGATCCGGCGGTTAGAGAATTATGGCTACACCTTC. This translates into CASSYSTIRRLENYGYTF.

This chain uses TRBV29-1 with TRBJ1-2; D gene unclear. Germline V gives CDR1 SQVTM, CDR2 ANQGSEA. Trimming cost V 2 bases and J 3 bases, with 16 bases left between them. The CDR3 has 15 residues. CDR3 DNA sequence: TGCAGCGTTGAACCCCACAGCAAACTATACTATGGCTACACCTTC. Protein: CSVEPHSKLYYGYTF.

This clonotype was seen ten or more times. This sequence joins TRBV12-3 or TRBV12-4 and TRBJ1-2; TRBD1 matches at 9 bases. The J segment lost 4 bases and the V segment lost 6 bases, leaving 6 bases of the junction unmatched. The CDR3 loop spans 14 amino acids. The DNA of the CDR3 is TGTGCCAGCAGACCCGGGACAGGGCTCTATGGCTACACCTTC. Amino acid sequence: CASRPGTGLYGYTF.

The chain links TRBV18 to TRBJ1-6, with D possibly TRBD1 on 6 matching bases. Trimming left V 2 bases short and J 8 bases short, with 10 bases between. The CDR3 has 14 residues. The germline V gene encodes CDR1 KGHSH and CDR2 LQKENI. This CDR3 is CASSPYREDSPLHF. The CDR3 bases are TGTGCCAGCTCACCATACAGGGAGGATTCACCCCTCCACTTT.

The chain joins TRBV7-3 to TRBJ2-3, with 7 positions matching TRBD2. This CDR3 region has 15 residues. Trimming removed 5 bases from V and 2 bases from J; junction bases left unmatched: 7. CDR1 is SGHTA and CDR2 is FQGTGA in the germline V gene. This CDR3 reads CASSQRGLITDTQYF. CDR3 coding DNA: TGTGCCAGCAGCCAAAGGGGACTAATCACAGATACGCAGTATTTT.

V and J are TRBV9 and TRBJ1-1; 7 nucleotides line up with TRBD1. This CDR3 comprises 18 residues. CDR1 is SGDLS and CDR2 is YYNGEE in the germline V gene. Trimming took 2 bases from V and 0 from J; bases not matched to a gene: 13. CDR3: CASSVGDSPFGMNTEAFF. CDR3 in DNA: TGTGCCAGCAGCGTGGGGGACAGCCCTTTTGGTATGAACACTGAAGCTTTCTTT.

The V and J genes are TRBV7-9 and TRBJ1-2; D gene uncertain. The CDR3 has 16 residues. Germline CDR1 reads SEHNR; CDR2 reads FQNEAQ (reference sequence). V was shortened by 3 bases and J by 4 bases, with 18 bases between the two germline ends. CDR3 sequence (DNA): TGTGCCAGCAGCTTGCCGTATGAGGGCTCGGCCTATGGCTACACCTTC. Translated, it gives CASSLPYEGSAYGYTF.

The rearrangement links TRBV3-1 to TRBJ1-1, with D uncertain. CDR1 LGHDT and CDR2 YNNKEL come from the germline V gene (reference sequence). This CDR3 region has 15 residues. V was trimmed by 1 base and J by 4 bases, leaving 13 bases between them. CDR3: CASSQAVRLITEAFF. The CDR3 bases are TGTGCCAGCAGCCAAGCAGTCCGACTGATCACTGAAGCTTTCTTT. The full variable domain, its missing parts supplied by reference TRBV3-1 and TRBJ1-1, is DTAVSQTPKYLVTQMGNDKSIKCEQNLGHDTMYWYKQDSKKFLKIMFSYNNKELIINETVPNRFSPKSPDKAHLNLHINSLELGDSAVYFCASSQAVRLITEAFFGQGTRLTVV.

The chain has TRBV12-3 or TRBV12-4 and TRBJ1-5; D might be TRBD1 (6 bases). With 7 bases removed from V and 6 bases from J, the gap between germline ends came to 25 bases. The CDR3 is 17 amino acids. The chain's CDR3 is CASNLGGLGGTGQPQHF. CDR3 sequence (DNA): TGTGCCAGCAACCTAGGGGGTTTGGGGGGGACGGGTCAGCCCCAGCATTTT.

This chain joins TRBV6-6 and TRBJ1-6; 8 nucleotides agree with TRBD1. CDR3 size: 13 residues. V gave up 6 bases and J gave up 7 bases; unmatched junction bases: 2. From germline, CDR1 is MNHNY and CDR2 SVGAGI (reference sequence). This CDR3 reads CASRQGENSPLHF. The CDR3 DNA reads TGTGCCAGCAGACAGGGGGAAAATTCACCCCTCCACTTT.

J is TRBJ1-6 and V is TRBV5-1, with 8 bases that match TRBD1. The CDR3 is 15 amino acids. Germline V gene data show CDR1 as SGHRS and CDR2 as YFSETQ. The junction had 8 bases not matched to a gene; V was cut back by 2 bases and J by 10 bases. The CDR3: CASSFGRQGQSPLHF. The CDR3 DNA is TGCGCCAGCAGCTTTGGGAGACAGGGGCAGTCACCCCTCCACTTT.

The rearrangement links TRBV6-5 to TRBJ1-3; tentatively, D is TRBD1 (5 bases). The CDR3 spans 16 residues. Germline V CDR1 and CDR2: MNHEY, SVGAGI. The V gene lost 0 bases and the J gene lost 1 base, with 10 bases spanning the gap. The CDR3 DNA is TGTGCCAGCAGTTACTCAGCCAGGGAGTCTGGAAACACCATATATTTT. It is translated as CASSYSARESGNTIYF.